This TCR beta chain was captured in a study of blood T cells in healthy people across ages. Study findings and constraints: Higher diversity and more naive CD4+ cells were features of long-lived donors, compared to aged donors.

Germline V CDR1 and CDR2: SEHNR, FQNEAQ (reference sequence). Trimming took off 1 base at V and 5 bases at J, with 17 bases between the two ends. This CDR3 contains 17 residues. The use of a sample-barcoded 5' primer and a J-beta primer mix characterized a second PCR of roughly 6 to 11 cycles. MiXCR was run by TCRdb on the 5' RACE reads, yielding one entry per CDR3 protein. The table shows 1 million to 1.2 million distinct CDR3 sequences, with less than 45% occurring only once. A note on this clonotype: Its specificity is not known.

Per sample, at least 5 micrograms of total RNA were extracted. This rearrangement joins TRBV7-9 to TRBJ1-4; the D gene is possibly TRBD1 (5 bases). Sequences were obtained from blood. The clonotype was recovered from a man between 18 and 35 years old in good health. In DNA form, the CDR3 reads TGTGCCAGCAGCTTAGGAGTGGTTTCAGGGCGGAATGAAAAACTGTTTTTT. Translated: CASSLGVVSGRNEKLFF.